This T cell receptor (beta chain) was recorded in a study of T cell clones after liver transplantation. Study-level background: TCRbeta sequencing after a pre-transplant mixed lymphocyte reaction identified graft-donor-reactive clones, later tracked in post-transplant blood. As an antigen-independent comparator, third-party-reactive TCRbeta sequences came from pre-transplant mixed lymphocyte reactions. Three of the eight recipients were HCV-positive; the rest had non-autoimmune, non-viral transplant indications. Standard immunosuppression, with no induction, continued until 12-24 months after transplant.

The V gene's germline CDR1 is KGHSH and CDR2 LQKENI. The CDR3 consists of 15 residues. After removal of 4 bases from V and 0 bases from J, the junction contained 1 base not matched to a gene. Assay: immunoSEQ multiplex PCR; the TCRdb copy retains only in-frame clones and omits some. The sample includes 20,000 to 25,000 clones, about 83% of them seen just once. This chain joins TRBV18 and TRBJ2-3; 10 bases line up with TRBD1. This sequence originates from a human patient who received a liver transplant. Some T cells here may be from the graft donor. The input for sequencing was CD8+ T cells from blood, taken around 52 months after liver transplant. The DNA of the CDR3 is TGTGCCAGCTCACAGGGACAGGGGAGCACAGATACGCAGTATTTT. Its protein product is CASSQGQGSTDTQYF.